This T cell receptor beta chain was obtained from a study of blood T cell repertoires in COVID-19. Study background: Spain, Italy and the United States supplied samples that represented acute and convalescent COVID-19.

In the source study's methods: Reference gene primer amplification yielded estimated nucleated cell counts. Repertoires were generated with immunoSEQ multiplex PCR, while TCRdb's copy carries only in-frame clones and drops some. V, J and clone size are those of that table, while D and trimming were read from the DNA. The table shows hundreds of thousands of clones, with less than 85% occurring only once. With V trimmed by 0 bases and J by 3 bases, 9 bases remained unmatched. CDR3 length: 17 residues. Germline values: CDR1 LNHNV, CDR2 YYDKDF (reference sequence). The receptor was derived from a woman in her late teens or twenties with acute or convalescent COVID-19. The chain couples TRBV15 to TRBJ2-7, with 9 bases fitting TRBD2. The sample consisted of peripheral blood. The CDR3 nucleotides are TGTGCCACCAGCAGAGACTCTCTAGCGGGGACGTTCTACGAGCAGTACTTC. Translated: CATSRDSLAGTFYEQYF.